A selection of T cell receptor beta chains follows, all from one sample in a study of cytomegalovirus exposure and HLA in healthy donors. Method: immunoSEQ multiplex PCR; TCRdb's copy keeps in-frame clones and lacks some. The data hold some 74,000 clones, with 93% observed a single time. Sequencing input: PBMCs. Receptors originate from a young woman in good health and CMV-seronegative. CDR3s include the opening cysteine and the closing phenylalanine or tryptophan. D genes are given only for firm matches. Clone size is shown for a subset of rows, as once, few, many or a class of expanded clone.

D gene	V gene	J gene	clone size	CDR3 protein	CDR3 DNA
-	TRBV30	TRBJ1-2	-	CAWSASRGIYGYTF	TGTGCCTGGAGTGCTTCCAGGGGAATTTATGGCTACACCTTC
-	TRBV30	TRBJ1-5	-	CAWSREGYSNQPQHF	TGTGCCTGGAGTCGCGAGGGTTATAGCAATCAGCCCCAGCATTTT
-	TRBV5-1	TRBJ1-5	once	CASSSGTSVDQPQHF	TGCGCCAGCAGCTCCGGGACTTCAGTTGATCAGCCCCAGCATTTT
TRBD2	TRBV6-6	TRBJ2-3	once	CASEGRGGRTDTQYF	TGTGCCAGCGAGGGGCGGGGGGGCCGCACAGATACGCAGTATTTT
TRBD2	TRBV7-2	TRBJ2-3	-	CASSLGASGGMLDTQYF	TGTGCCAGCAGCTTAGGCGCTAGCGGGGGCATGTTAGATACGCAGTATTTT
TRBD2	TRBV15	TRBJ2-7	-	CATSSRTSRYEQYF	TGTGCCACCAGCAGCCGGACTAGCCGGTACGAGCAGTACTTC
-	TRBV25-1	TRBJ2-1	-	CASSESGGPTYNEQFF	TGTGCCAGCAGTGAATCCGGGGGGCCTACCTACAATGAGCAGTTCTTC
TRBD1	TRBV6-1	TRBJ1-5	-	CASRADRADNQPQHF	TGTGCCAGCAGGGCGGACAGGGCGGACAATCAGCCCCAGCATTTT
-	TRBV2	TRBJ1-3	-	CASWGQSSGNTIYF	TGTGCCAGCTGGGGACAATCCTCTGGAAACACCATATATTTT
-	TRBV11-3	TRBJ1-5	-	CASSFKTEANQPQHF	TGTGCCAGCAGCTTTAAGACAGAAGCAAATCAGCCCCAGCATTTT
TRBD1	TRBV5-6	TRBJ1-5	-	CASSRTGNQPQHF	TGTGCCAGCAGCCGGACAGGGAATCAGCCCCAGCATTTT
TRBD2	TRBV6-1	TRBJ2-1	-	CASSSGTTFNNEQFF	TGTGCCAGCAGCTCCGGGACTACATTTAACAATGAGCAGTTCTTC
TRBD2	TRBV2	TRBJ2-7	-	CASRVGPSGGAGEQYF	TGTGCCAGCAGAGTCGGCCCTTCCGGGGGGGCGGGGGAGCAGTACTTC
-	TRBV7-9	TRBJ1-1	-	CASSPQGNTEAFF	TGTGCCAGCAGCCCCCAGGGGAACACTGAAGCTTTCTTT
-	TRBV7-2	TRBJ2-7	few	CASSPDTYYEQYF	TGTGCCAGCAGCCCAGACACTTACTACGAGCAGTACTTC
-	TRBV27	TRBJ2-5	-	CASSLDGSAYRQETQYF	TGTGCCAGCAGTTTAGATGGGTCGGCCTACAGACAAGAGACCCAGTACTTC
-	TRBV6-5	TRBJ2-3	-	CASSYSWLAARDTQYF	TGTGCCAGCAGTTACTCGTGGCTAGCCGCGAGAGATACGCAGTATTTT
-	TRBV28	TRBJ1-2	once	CASSFLVNTYGYTF	TGTGCCAGCAGTTTCTTAGTCAATACCTATGGCTACACCTTC
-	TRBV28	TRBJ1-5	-	CASNLGGEPQHF	TGTGCCAGCAATCTCGGGGGGGAGCCCCAGCATTTT
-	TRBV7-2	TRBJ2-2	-	CASSPPANTGELFF	TGTGCCAGCAGCCCCCCCGCGAACACCGGGGAGCTGTTTTTT
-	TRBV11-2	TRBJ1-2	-	CASSTDRNYGYTF	TGTGCCAGCAGCACTGACAGGAACTATGGCTACACCTTC
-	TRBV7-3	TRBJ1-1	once	CASSLGGKNTEAFF	TGTGCCAGCAGCTTAGGGGGGAAAAACACTGAAGCTTTCTTT
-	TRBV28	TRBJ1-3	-	CASSLAGQGRNTIYF	TGTGCCAGCAGTTTAGCAGGGCAGGGTAGGAACACCATATATTTT
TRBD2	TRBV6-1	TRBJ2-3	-	CASLPPGGGSQSVF	TGTGCATCACTACCCCCTGGAGGCGGGAGTCAATCAGTATTT
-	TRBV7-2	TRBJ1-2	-	CASSSTGLDYGYTF	TGTGCCAGCAGCTCCACAGGGCTAGACTATGGCTACACCTTC
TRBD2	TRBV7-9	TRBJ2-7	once	CASSSAGVSTYEQYF	TGTGCCAGCAGCTCGGCGGGGGTCTCAACCTACGAGCAGTACTTC
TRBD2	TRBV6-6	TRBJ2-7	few	CASKVGGGEQYF	TGTGCCAGCAAGGTTGGGGGGGGCGAGCAGTACTTC
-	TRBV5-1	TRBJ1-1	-	CASSIGTVTEAFF	TGCGCCAGCAGCATCGGTACGGTCACTGAAGCTTTCTTT
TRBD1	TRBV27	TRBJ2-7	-	CASSRFRTGGIDEQYF	TGTGCCAGCTCCCGATTCAGGACAGGGGGCATAGACGAGCAGTACTTC
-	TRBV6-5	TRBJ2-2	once	CASIDTNTGELFF	TGTGCCAGCATTGATACTAACACCGGGGAGCTGTTTTTT
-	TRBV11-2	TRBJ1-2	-	CASSGWTANYGYTF	TGTGCCAGCAGCGGGTGGACAGCTAACTATGGCTACACCTTC
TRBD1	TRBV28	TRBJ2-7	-	CASTPGQAFYEQYF	TGTGCCAGTACCCCGGGACAGGCATTCTACGAGCAGTACTTC
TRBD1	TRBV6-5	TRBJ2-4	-	CASSSDRARNIQYF	TGTGCCAGCAGTTCGGACAGGGCTAGAAACATTCAGTACTTC
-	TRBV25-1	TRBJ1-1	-	CASSEFGGGKNTEAFF	TGTGCCAGCAGTGAATTTGGGGGAGGGAAGAACACTGAAGCTTTCTTT
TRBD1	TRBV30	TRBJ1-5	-	CAWSGGQVPNQPQHF	TGTGCCTGGAGTGGGGGACAGGTTCCCAATCAGCCCCAGCATTTT
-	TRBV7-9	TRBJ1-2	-	CASSNPLGESSYGYTF	TGTGCCAGCAGCAACCCGCTTGGGGAGAGCTCCTATGGCTACACCTTC
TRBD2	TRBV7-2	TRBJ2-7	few	CASSPFDSGGEQYF	TGTGCCAGCAGCCCATTCGACAGCGGGGGGGAGCAGTACTTC
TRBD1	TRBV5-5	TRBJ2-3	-	CASSLRQGTGKDTQYF	TGTGCCAGCAGCTTGAGGCAGGGGACAGGGAAAGATACGCAGTATTTT
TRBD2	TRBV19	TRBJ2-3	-	CASSIGGLARDTQYF	TGTGCCAGTAGTATAGGGGGACTAGCTAGAGATACGCAGTATTTT
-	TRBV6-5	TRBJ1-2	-	CATGGGLEYGYTF	TGTGCCACGGGGGGAGGCCTTGAGTATGGCTACACCTTC
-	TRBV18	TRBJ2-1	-	CASSPPSGGDEQFF	TGTGCCAGCTCACCACCATCTGGAGGGGATGAGCAGTTCTTC
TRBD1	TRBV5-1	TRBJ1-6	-	CASSSDLGQGLSDSPLHF	TGCGCCAGCAGCTCGGACTTGGGACAGGGGCTCTCGGATTCACCCCTCCACTTT
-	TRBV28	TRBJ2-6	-	CASRRSSSGANVLTF	TGTGCCAGCAGGAGGAGTTCCTCTGGGGCCAACGTCCTGACTTTC
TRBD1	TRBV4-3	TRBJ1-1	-	CASSQAGTGGILGAFF	TGCGCCAGCAGCCAAGCCGGCACAGGGGGTATTCTGGGGGCTTTCTTT
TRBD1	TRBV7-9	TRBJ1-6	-	CASSPGTGWNSPLHF	TGTGCCAGCAGCCCAGGGACAGGCTGGAATTCACCCCTCCACTTT
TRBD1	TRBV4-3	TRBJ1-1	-	CASSQDRGNTEAFF	TGCGCCAGCAGCCAGGACAGGGGGAACACTGAAGCTTTCTTT
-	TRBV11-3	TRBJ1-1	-	CASSTGNTEAFF	TGTGCCAGCAGTACCGGGAACACTGAAGCTTTCTTT
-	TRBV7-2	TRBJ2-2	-	CASSLYGHRPGELFF	TGTGCCAGCAGCCTATACGGACATCGGCCCGGGGAGCTGTTTTTT
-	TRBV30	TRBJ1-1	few	CAWSRQAKGDTEAFF	TGTGCCTGGAGTAGGCAGGCAAAAGGCGACACTGAAGCTTTCTTT
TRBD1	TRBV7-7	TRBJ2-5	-	CASSLVTGQETQYF	TGTGCTAGCAGCTTAGTGACAGGGCAAGAGACCCAGTACTTC
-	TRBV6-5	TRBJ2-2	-	CASSYLTGELFF	TGTGCCAGCAGTTACCTAACCGGGGAGCTGTTTTTT